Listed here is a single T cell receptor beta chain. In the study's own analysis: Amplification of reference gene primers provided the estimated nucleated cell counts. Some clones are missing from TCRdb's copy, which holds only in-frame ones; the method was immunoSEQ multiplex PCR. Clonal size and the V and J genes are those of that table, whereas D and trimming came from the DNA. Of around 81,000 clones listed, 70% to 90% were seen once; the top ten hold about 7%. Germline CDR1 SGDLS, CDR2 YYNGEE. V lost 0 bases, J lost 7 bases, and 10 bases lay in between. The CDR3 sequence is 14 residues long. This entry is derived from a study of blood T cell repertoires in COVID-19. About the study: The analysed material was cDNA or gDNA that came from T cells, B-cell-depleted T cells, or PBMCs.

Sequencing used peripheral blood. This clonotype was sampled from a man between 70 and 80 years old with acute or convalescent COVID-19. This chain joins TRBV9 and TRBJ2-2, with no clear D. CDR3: CASSVAGENGELFF. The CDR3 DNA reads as TGTGCCAGCAGCGTAGCTGGAGAGAACGGGGAGCTGTTTTTT.